This T cell receptor beta chain is drawn from a study of T cells in women clearing cervical HPV infection. CDR3 length equals 13 residues. V lost 4 bases, J lost 9 bases, and 6 bases stayed unmatched. Germline CDR1 is ENHRY and CDR2 is SYGVKD. As regards this clone: The CDR3 is cut off 3 residues early in the read; its end comes from the germline J gene.

TCRdb's copy holds only in-frame clones and misses some; the assay was immunoSEQ multiplex PCR. This repertoire includes about 39,000 clones. The TCR comes from a woman aged 18 to 75 with a cervical HPV16 infection that either progressed to CIN3+ or cleared (not recorded which). The chain is built from TRBV10-3 and TRBJ2-1, with 7 bases lining up with TRBD1. The material sequenced was blood buffy coat. Partial CDR3 DNA: TGTGCCATCAGTGTTGGGACAGAGCGTGAG. This translates into CAISVGTERE. The whole CDR3 sequence is CAISVGTEREQFF.